This T cell receptor (beta chain) was found in a study of blood T cell repertoires in COVID-19. On the study more broadly: Italy, Spain and the United States were the sources of the convalescent and acute COVID-19 samples. From T cells, B-cell-depleted T cells, or PBMCs came the material, which was cDNA or gDNA.

CDR1 and CDR2 from the germline V gene are SGHNT and YYREEE (reference sequence). The CDR3 consists of 13 residues. V lost 0 bases and J lost 8; bases outside the gene matches: 4. In its sample, this clone was seen once. Original methodology: Amplification with reference gene primers provided the estimates of nucleated cell counts. The method was immunoSEQ multiplex PCR; TCRdb's version includes in-frame clones alone and lacks a portion of them. D and trimming come from the DNA, and the V and J calls and clone size come from that table. The table has about 100,000 clones, over 75% seen once. The sequence derives from a young man in a cohort sampled during active COVID-19. This chain connects TRBV5-4 to TRBJ1-2, with 7 nucleotides matching TRBD1. Sample: peripheral blood. DNA for the CDR3: TGTGCCAGCAGCTTGGGACAGGGTGGCGGCTACACCTTC. It is translated as CASSLGQGGGYTF.